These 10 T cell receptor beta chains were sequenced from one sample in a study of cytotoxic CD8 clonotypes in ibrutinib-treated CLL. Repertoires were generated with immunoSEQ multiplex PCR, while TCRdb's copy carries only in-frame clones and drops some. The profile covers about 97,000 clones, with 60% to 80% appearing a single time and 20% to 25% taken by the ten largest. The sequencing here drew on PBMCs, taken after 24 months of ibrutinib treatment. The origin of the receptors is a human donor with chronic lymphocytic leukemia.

For the CDR3, the DNA is TGTGCCAGCAGCTTGGTCGAGAATGAGCAGTTCTTC. Translation: CASSLVENEQFF. The chain has TRBV5-8 and TRBJ2-1; D remains unclear. CDR3 length: 12 amino acids. Germline V gene data show CDR1 as SGHTS and CDR2 as YDEGEE. V was pared by 0 bases and J by 7 bases, with 5 bases between. Full variable domain (missing parts from reference TRBV5-8 and TRBJ2-1): EAGVTQSPTHLIKTRGQQATLRCSPISGHTSVYWYQQALGLGLQFLLWYDEGEERNRGNFPPRFSGRQFPNYSSELNVNALELEDSALYLCASSLVENEQFFGPGTRLTVL.

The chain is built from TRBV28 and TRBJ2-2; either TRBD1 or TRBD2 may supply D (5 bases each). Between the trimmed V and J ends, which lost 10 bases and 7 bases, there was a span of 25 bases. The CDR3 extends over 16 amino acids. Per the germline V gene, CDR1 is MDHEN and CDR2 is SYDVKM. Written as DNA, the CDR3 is TGTGCCATCCCGGGACCACCCCGTTCTAAAAGCGGGGAGCTGTTTTTT. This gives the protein CAIPGPPRSKSGELFF.

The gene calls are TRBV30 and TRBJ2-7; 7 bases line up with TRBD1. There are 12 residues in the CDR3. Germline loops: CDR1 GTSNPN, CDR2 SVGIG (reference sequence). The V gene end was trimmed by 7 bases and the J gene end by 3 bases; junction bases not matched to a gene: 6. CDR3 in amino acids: CASQGLGYEQYF. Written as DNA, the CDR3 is TGTGCCTCACAGGGGTTGGGCTACGAGCAGTACTTC.

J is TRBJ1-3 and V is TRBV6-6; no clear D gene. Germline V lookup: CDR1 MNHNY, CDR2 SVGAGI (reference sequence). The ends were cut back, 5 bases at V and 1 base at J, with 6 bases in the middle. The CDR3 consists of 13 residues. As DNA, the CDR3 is TGTGCCAGCAGTCCGGCTTCTGGAAACACCATATATTTT. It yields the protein CASSPASGNTIYF.

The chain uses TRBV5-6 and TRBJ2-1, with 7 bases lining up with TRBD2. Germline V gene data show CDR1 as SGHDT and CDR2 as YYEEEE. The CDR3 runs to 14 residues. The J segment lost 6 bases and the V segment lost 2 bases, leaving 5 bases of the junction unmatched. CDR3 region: CASSLAGNRNEQFF. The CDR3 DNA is TGTGCCAGCAGCTTAGCGGGAAACCGCAATGAGCAGTTCTTC.

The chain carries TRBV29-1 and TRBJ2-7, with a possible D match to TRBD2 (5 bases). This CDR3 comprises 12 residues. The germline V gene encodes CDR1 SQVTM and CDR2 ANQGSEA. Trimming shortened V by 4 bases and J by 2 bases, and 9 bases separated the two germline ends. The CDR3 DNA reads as TGCAGCGTTGGCCAGAGGGCCTACGAGCAGTACTTC. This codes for CSVGQRAYEQYF.

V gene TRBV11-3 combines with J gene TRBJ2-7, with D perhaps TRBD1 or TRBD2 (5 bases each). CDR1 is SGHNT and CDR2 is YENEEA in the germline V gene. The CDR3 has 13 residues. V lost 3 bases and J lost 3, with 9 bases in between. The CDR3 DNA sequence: TGTGCCAGCAGCTTGGGGACCGGCTACGAGCAGTACTTC. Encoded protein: CASSLGTGYEQYF.

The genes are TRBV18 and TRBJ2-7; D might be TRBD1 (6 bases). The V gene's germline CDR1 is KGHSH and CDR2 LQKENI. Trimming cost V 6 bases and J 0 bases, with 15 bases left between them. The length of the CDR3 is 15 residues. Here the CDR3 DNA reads TGTGCCAGCTCCCTCGGGGCCAGGGGCTCCTACGAGCAGTACTTC. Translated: CASSLGARGSYEQYF.

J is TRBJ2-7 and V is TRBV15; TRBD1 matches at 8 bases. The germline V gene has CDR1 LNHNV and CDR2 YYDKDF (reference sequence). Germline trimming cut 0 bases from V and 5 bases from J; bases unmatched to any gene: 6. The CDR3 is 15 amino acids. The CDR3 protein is CATSRDRRQGNEQYF. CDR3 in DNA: TGTGCCACCAGCAGAGATCGGCGACAGGGGAACGAGCAGTACTTC.

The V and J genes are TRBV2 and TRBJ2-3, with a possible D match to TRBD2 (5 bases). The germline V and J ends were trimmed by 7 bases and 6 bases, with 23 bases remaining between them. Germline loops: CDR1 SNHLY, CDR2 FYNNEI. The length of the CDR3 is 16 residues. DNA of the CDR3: TGTGCCAGCACCCCCGAAGGACTGACCTTGGCCGATACGCAGTATTTT. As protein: CASTPEGLTLADTQYF.